Listed below are T cell receptor beta chains from one sample, sequenced in a study of early T cells in non-severe SARS-CoV-2 infection. MiXCR was run by TCRdb on the 5' RACE reads, yielding one entry per CDR3 protein. The repertoire holds about 84,000 distinct CDR3 sequences, with around 10% as singletons. The sample consisted of whole blood. Source of these receptors: an adult who was a healthcare worker with PCR-confirmed SARS-CoV-2 infection or an uninfected control (not recorded which). Both conserved end residues are part of each CDR3. Each record gives: D gene, V gene, J gene, clone size, CDR3 protein, CDR3 DNA. D genes are given only for firm matches. Rows give clone size only sometimes, using once, few, many, or a class for an expanded clone.

TRBD1	TRBV20-1	TRBJ1-1	many	CSASRAGGMNTEAFF	TGCAGTGCTAGCAGGGCAGGGGGGATGAACACTGAAGCTTTCTTT
TRBD2	TRBV5-1	TRBJ2-1	.	CASSFPAGGNEQFF	TGCGCCAGCAGCTTTCCAGCGGGAGGGAATGAGCAGTTCTTC
.	TRBV6-5	TRBJ2-5	many	CASSTPAGETQYF	TGTGCCAGCAGTACCCCGGCGGGGGAGACCCAGTACTTC
TRBD2	TRBV6-5	TRBJ2-1	.	CASSYDSGGSFEQFF	TGTGCCAGCAGTTACGACAGCGGGGGGTCTTTTGAGCAGTTCTTC
.	TRBV29-1	TRBJ1-1	many	CSVEADPRTPEAFF	TGCAGCGTTGAAGCGGACCCAAGGACGCCTGAAGCTTTCTTT
TRBD2	TRBV6-5	TRBJ2-7	many	CASSYMAGGTYEQYF	TGTGCCAGCAGTTACATGGCGGGGGGAACCTACGAGCAGTACTTC
.	TRBV24-1	TRBJ2-2	few	CAPPPGGENTGELFF	TGTGCCCCCCCACCCGGGGGAGAGAACACCGGGGAGCTGTTTTTT
.	TRBV3-1	TRBJ2-1	.	CASSQGAGPPQFF	TGTGCCAGCAGCCAAGGGGCGGGCCCCCCCCAGTTCTTC
.	TRBV6-5	TRBJ1-5	few	CASSQRRGWGNQPQHF	TGTGCCAGCAGCCAAAGGCGGGGATGGGGCAATCAGCCCCAGCATTTT
.	TRBV12-3/TRBV12-4	TRBJ2-7	.	CASSPGPGYYEQYF	TGTGCCAGCAGCCCCGGGCCAGGCTACTACGAGCAGTACTTC
.	TRBV5-5	TRBJ2-4	few	CASSLVPGDNIQYF	TGTGCCAGCAGCTTGGTCCCCGGGGACAACATTCAGTACTTC
.	TRBV7-3	TRBJ2-3	few	CASSLKGDTSRGTDTQYF	TGTGCCAGCAGCTTAAAGGGAGATACTAGCAGGGGCACAGATACGCAGTATTTT
.	TRBV20-1	TRBJ2-1	many	CSASINSAGTYNEQFF	TGCAGTGCTAGCATTAACTCGGCGGGAACTTACAATGAGCAGTTCTTC
.	TRBV15	TRBJ2-7	.	CATSGWGTYEQYF	TGTGCCACCAGCGGATGGGGCACCTACGAGCAGTACTTC
.	TRBV11-2	TRBJ2-2	many	CASSLSTGPQMNTGELFF	TGTGCCAGCAGCTTGAGCACCGGCCCCCAGATGAACACCGGGGAGCTGTTTTTT
TRBD2	TRBV5-6	TRBJ2-3	many	CASSSTSGGAGRTDTQYF	TGTGCCAGCAGCTCTACTAGCGGGGGGGCCGGGAGAACAGATACGCAGTATTTT
TRBD1	TRBV20-1	TRBJ1-2	.	CSAKHRGNSYGYTF	TGCAGTGCTAAACACAGGGGGAATAGCTATGGCTACACCTTC
.	TRBV5-4	TRBJ2-1	.	CASSPGGGPTNNEQFF	TGTGCCAGCAGCCCGGGGGGCGGTCCTACCAACAATGAGCAGTTCTTC
.	TRBV20-1	TRBJ1-2	few	CSARAQGLYGYTF	TGCAGTGCTAGGGCACAGGGTCTCTATGGCTACACCTTC
.	TRBV6-6	TRBJ2-2	many	CASSYPTGELFF	TGTGCCAGCAGTTACCCCACCGGGGAGCTGTTTTTT
TRBD2	TRBV12-3/TRBV12-4	TRBJ2-1	many	CASSWTSGRPNEQFF	TGTGCCAGCAGTTGGACTAGCGGGAGGCCCAATGAGCAGTTCTTC
TRBD2	TRBV12-5	TRBJ2-2	.	CASAPPESGREDGELFF	TGTGCTAGCGCACCCCCTGAGAGCGGGAGAGAAGACGGGGAGCTGTTTTTT
TRBD2	TRBV7-2	TRBJ2-5	.	CASSLAVAGTYQETRYF	TGTGCCAGCAGCTTAGCAGTAGCGGGGACTTACCAAGAGACCCGGTACTTC
.	TRBV7-3	TRBJ1-4	many	CASSWGPAQLMKKLFF	TGTGCCAGCAGCTGGGGCCCGGCGCAACTAATGAAAAAACTGTTTTTT
TRBD1	TRBV3-1	TRBJ1-3	.	CASSPGTGGNTIYF	TGTGCCAGCAGCCCCGGGACAGGGGGAAACACCATATATTTT
.	TRBV7-2	TRBJ2-2	many	CASSLYPEGELFF	TGTGCCAGCAGCCTATACCCCGAGGGGGAGCTGTTTTTT
.	TRBV2	TRBJ2-7	many	CASRVYEQYF	TGTGCCAGCAGGGTCTACGAGCAGTACTTC
.	TRBV19	TRBJ1-1	.	CASSWGGSTEAFF	TGTGCCAGTAGTTGGGGAGGGTCGACTGAAGCTTTCTTT
.	TRBV6-1	TRBJ2-7	few	CASSEGTSAYEQYF	TGTGCCAGCAGTGAAGGCACATCCGCCTACGAGCAGTACTTC
.	TRBV2	TRBJ1-2	.	CASSEGTGNYGYTF	TGTGCCAGCAGTGAGGGAACAGGAAACTATGGCTACACCTTC
TRBD1	TRBV10-3	TRBJ2-7	.	CAIRDPGQGTYEQYF	TGTGCCATCAGGGACCCGGGACAGGGGACCTACGAGCAGTACTTC
.	TRBV5-5	TRBJ1-2	.	CASSQQGWANYGYTF	TGTGCCAGCAGCCAGCAGGGGTGGGCTAACTATGGCTACACCTTC
.	TRBV7-8	TRBJ2-1	many	CASSLASGQVEQFF	TGTGCCAGCAGCTTAGCGTCTGGACAAGTTGAGCAGTTCTTC
.	TRBV7-6	TRBJ1-5	many	CASSLAQGGNQPQHF	TGTGCCAGCAGCTTAGCGCAGGGAGGCAATCAGCCCCAGCATTTT
.	TRBV7-6	TRBJ2-2	many	CASSLIPRGLDTGELFF	TGTGCCAGCAGCTTAATACCGAGGGGCCTTGACACCGGGGAGCTGTTTTTT
.	TRBV20-1	TRBJ1-4	many	CSARGNEGAGEKLFF	TGCAGTGCTAGAGGAAACGAAGGGGCTGGTGAAAAACTGTTTTTT
TRBD1	TRBV28	TRBJ1-1	.	CATGQDSYEAFF	TGTGCCACGGGACAGGACTCCTATGAAGCTTTCTTT
.	TRBV24-1	TRBJ1-2	few	CATSDPRRAYGYTF	TGTGCCACCAGTGATCCGAGGAGGGCCTATGGCTACACCTTC
.	TRBV20-1	TRBJ2-2	many	CSARYTPTGELFF	TGCAGTGCTAGGTATACTCCGACCGGGGAGCTGTTTTTT
.	TRBV18	TRBJ2-2	.	CASSPTQLMNTGELFF	TGTGCCAGCTCACCAACACAGCTAATGAACACCGGGGAGCTGTTTTTT
.	TRBV6-5	TRBJ2-1	.	CASSPLLSYNEQFF	TGTGCCAGCAGTCCCTTACTCTCCTACAATGAGCAGTTCTTC
.	TRBV27	TRBJ2-2	.	CASRAGRTGELFF	TGTGCCAGCAGGGCGGGACGGACCGGGGAGCTGTTTTTT
TRBD2	TRBV28	TRBJ2-7	many	CASSLPSGLVYEQYF	TGTGCCAGCAGTTTGCCCTCGGGACTAGTCTACGAGCAGTACTTC
.	TRBV12-3/TRBV12-4	TRBJ2-6	many	CANLYAGANVLTF	TGTGCCAACCTGTACGCTGGGGCCAACGTCCTGACTTTC
.	TRBV14	TRBJ2-1	few	CASSQEISSYNEQFF	TGTGCCAGCAGCCAAGAAATAAGTTCCTACAATGAGCAGTTCTTC
.	TRBV7-2	TRBJ2-4	.	CASSLIAINIQYF	TGTGCCAGCAGCTTAATAGCCATAAACATTCAGTACTTC
TRBD2	TRBV7-3	TRBJ2-1	.	CASSSNLAGSEQFF	TGTGCCAGCAGCTCCAATTTAGCGGGAAGTGAGCAGTTCTTC
.	TRBV12-3/TRBV12-4	TRBJ1-5	many	CASSLRENQPQHF	TGTGCCAGCAGTTTACGGGAGAATCAGCCCCAGCATTTT
.	TRBV5-1	TRBJ1-1	.	CASSLNPYTEAFF	TGCGCCAGCAGCTTGAATCCGTACACTGAAGCTTTCTTT
.	TRBV18	TRBJ1-4	many	CASSKDGGEKLFF	TGTGCCAGCTCAAAAGACGGGGGTGAAAAACTGTTTTTT
.	TRBV2	TRBJ1-5	many	CASRSDSNQPQHF	TGTGCCAGCAGGTCGGACAGCAATCAGCCCCAGCATTTT
.	TRBV12-5	TRBJ1-4	many	CASGLVVGATNEKLFF	TGTGCTAGTGGTTTGGTTGTAGGTGCAACTAATGAAAAACTGTTTTTT
.	TRBV29-1	TRBJ2-1	few	CSGLRNGNEQFF	TGCAGCGGCCTGAGGAACGGCAATGAGCAGTTCTTC
.	TRBV28	TRBJ1-5	.	CASSPGGSRNQPQHF	TGTGCCAGCAGTCCCGGGGGGAGTCGCAATCAGCCCCAGCATTTT
.	TRBV6-5	TRBJ2-1	many	CASSYAGPGALGRNEQFF	TGTGCCAGCAGTTACGCCGGACCGGGGGCCCTGGGACGCAATGAGCAGTTCTTC
.	TRBV5-6	TRBJ1-6	many	CASSLIGSSGNSPLHF	TGTGCCAGCAGCTTGATAGGATCTTCGGGTAATTCACCCCTCCACTTT
TRBD2	TRBV28	TRBJ2-3	many	CASTPTSGGPDGPDTQYF	TGTGCCAGCACCCCGACTAGCGGGGGGCCTGACGGGCCAGATACGCAGTATTTT